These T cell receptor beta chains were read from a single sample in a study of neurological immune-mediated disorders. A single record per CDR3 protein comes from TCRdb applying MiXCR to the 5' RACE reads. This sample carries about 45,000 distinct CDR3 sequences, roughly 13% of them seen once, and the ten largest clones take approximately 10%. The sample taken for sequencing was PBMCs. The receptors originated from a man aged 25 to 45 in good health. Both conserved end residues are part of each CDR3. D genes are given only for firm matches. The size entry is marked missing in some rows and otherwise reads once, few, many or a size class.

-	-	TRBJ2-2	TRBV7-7	CASSPHGASGTGELFF	TGTGCCAGCAGCCCCCATGGGGCTAGTGGCACCGGGGAGCTGTTTTTT
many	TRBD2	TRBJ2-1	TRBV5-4	CASSSGFSGRFGDEQFF	TGTGCCAGCAGCTCTGGGTTTAGCGGGAGGTTTGGCGATGAGCAGTTCTTC
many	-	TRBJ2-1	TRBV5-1	CASSWAGFGSDEQFF	TGCGCCAGCAGCTGGGCGGGGTTTGGGAGCGATGAGCAGTTCTTC
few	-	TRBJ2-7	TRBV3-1	CASSARVTHEQYF	TGTGCCAGCAGCGCCCGTGTGACACACGAGCAGTACTTC
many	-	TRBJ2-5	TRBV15	CATSRAGYSETQYF	TGTGCCACCAGCAGAGCGGGATATAGCGAGACCCAGTACTTC
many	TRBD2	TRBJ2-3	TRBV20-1	CSASPAGARTDTQYF	TGCAGTGCTAGTCCGGCGGGAGCGCGCACAGATACGCAGTATTTT
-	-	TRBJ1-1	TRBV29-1	CSVGKLDTEAFF	TGCAGCGTGGGGAAATTGGACACTGAAGCTTTCTTT
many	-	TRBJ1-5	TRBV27	CASSPTIVSNQPQHF	TGTGCCAGCAGTCCCACCATAGTGAGCAATCAGCCCCAGCATTTT
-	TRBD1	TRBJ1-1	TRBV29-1	CSTLTGLNTEAFF	TGCAGCACTCTGACAGGGTTGAACACTGAAGCTTTCTTT
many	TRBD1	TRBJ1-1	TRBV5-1	CASSLGQGNVEAFF	TGCGCCAGCAGCTTGGGACAGGGGAACGTTGAAGCTTTCTTT
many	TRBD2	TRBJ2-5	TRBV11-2	CASSPPRTSKETQYF	TGTGCCAGCAGCCCGCCTCGGACTAGTAAAGAGACCCAGTACTTC
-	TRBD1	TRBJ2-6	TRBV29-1	CSVGKGAYSGANVLTF	TGCAGCGTTGGCAAGGGGGCTTACTCTGGGGCCAACGTTCTGACTTTC
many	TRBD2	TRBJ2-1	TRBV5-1	CASSVLAGAGYNEQFF	TGCGCCAGCAGCGTATTAGCGGGAGCTGGCTACAATGAGCAGTTCTTC
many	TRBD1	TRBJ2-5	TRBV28	CASSDVQGWQETQYF	TGTGCCAGCAGCGATGTACAGGGGTGGCAAGAGACCCAGTACTTC
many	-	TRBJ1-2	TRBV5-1	CASSEQNTNYGYTF	TGCGCCAGCAGCGAACAGAATACCAACTATGGCTACACCTTC